The 17 T cell receptor beta chains below were found in one sample sequenced in a study of early T cells in non-severe SARS-CoV-2 infection (dated by TCRdb to the early 2020s). Receptor libraries were prepared by 5' RACE. Sequencing relied on a NextSeq 500. TCRdb took the public reads, trimmed them with fastp at Q25, ran MiXCR for clone calling and kept in-frame beta chains. Rows with one shared CDR3 protein collapse into an entry with the most common genes and DNA. The sample table records about 70,000 distinct CDR3 sequences; 9% to 15% of these occur just once. The ten largest make up roughly a sixth of the sample. Sequenced material: whole blood, taken at baseline. These receptors were obtained from an adult who was a healthcare worker with PCR-confirmed SARS-CoV-2 infection or an uninfected control (not recorded which). The donor label of this sample is uncertain.

At least ten counts were recorded for this clonotype. The genes are TRBV10-2 and TRBJ2-1; unclear D gene. CDR3 length: 12 residues. Germline values: CDR1 WSHSY, CDR2 SAAADI. V lost 2 bases to trimming and J lost 6 bases, with 5 bases between them. CDR3 residues: CASSEMGNEQFF. Here the CDR3 DNA reads TGCGCCAGCAGTGAGATGGGCAATGAGCAGTTCTTC.

V usage is TRBV7-2 and J usage is TRBJ2-7; D call uncertain. CDR1 is SGHTA and CDR2 is FQGNSA in the germline V gene. This CDR3 spans 14 amino acids. Trimming left V 4 bases short and J 6 bases short, with 16 bases between. The CDR3 bases are TGTGCCAGCAGCTGGTCCCCGACGTCGGCCGAGCAGTACTTC. The encoded protein is CASSWSPTSAEQYF. Based on the CDR3 plus reference TRBV7-2 and TRBJ2-7, the full variable domain is GAGVSQSPSNKVTEKGKDVELRCDPISGHTALYWYRQSLGQGLEFLIYFQGNSAPDKSGLPSDRFSAERTGGSVSTLTIQRTQQEDSAVYLCASSWSPTSAEQYFGPGTRLTVT.

This clonotype showed up just a few times. This chain uses TRBV6-6 with TRBJ1-2; 10 bases map to TRBD1. Looked up from germline, CDR1 is MNHNY and CDR2 is SVGAGI (reference sequence). With V trimmed by 5 bases and J by 6 bases, 3 bases remained unmatched. The CDR3 sequence is 13 residues long. The CDR3 nucleotides are TGTGCCAGCAGTCGACAGGGGGCTCATGGCTACACCTTC. Translation gives CASSRQGAHGYTF.

In this sample, this clonotype turned up a few times. The chain has TRBV7-3 and TRBJ2-3; 12 bases line up with TRBD2. The germline V gene has CDR1 SGHTA and CDR2 FQGTGA. The ends lost 5 bases at V and 4 bases at J; junction bases unmatched: 10. The CDR3 has 17 residues. CDR3 in amino acids: CASSGLAGPRRADTQYF. The DNA for the CDR3 is TGTGCCAGCAGCGGACTAGCGGGACCTCGCCGGGCAGATACGCAGTATTTT.

This clonotype has a handful of counts. The rearrangement links TRBV11-2 to TRBJ2-1; either TRBD1 or TRBD2 may fit D (5 bases each). In germline, CDR1 is SGHAT, CDR2 FQNNGV. Deletions cut 6 bases from V and 4 bases from J, with 10 bases between. This CDR3 comprises 13 residues. CDR3 nucleotides: TGTGCCAGCAGATTGGGGGTTTACAATGAGCAGTTCTTC. Its protein is CASRLGVYNEQFF.

This clonotype appeared a few times. The V call is TRBV7-2, the J call TRBJ2-1, with a possible D match to TRBD2 (5 bases). The germline V gene has CDR1 SGHTA and CDR2 FQGNSA. The germline V and J ends were trimmed by 5 bases and 16 bases, with 15 bases remaining between them. The CDR3 extends over 11 amino acids. CDR3 bases: TGTGCCAGCAGCCCCGGGATCCCCTCCTTCTTC. Its protein is CASSPGIPSFF.

The chain carries TRBV11-2 and TRBJ2-3; D is perhaps TRBD2 (6 bases). V lost 0 bases, J lost 4 bases, and 11 bases lay in between. The germline CDR1 and CDR2 sequences are SGHAT and FQNNGV. The CDR3 consists of 15 residues. CDR3 in amino acids: CASSLETSYSDTQYF. The CDR3 region has the DNA TGTGCCAGCAGCTTAGAAACTAGCTATTCAGATACGCAGTATTTT.

This clonotype was counted at least ten times. V is TRBV2 and J is TRBJ2-7, with D hard to call. There are 13 residues in the CDR3. Germline values: CDR1 SNHLY, CDR2 FYNNEI. V shed 6 bases and J shed 0 bases, with 9 bases lying between them. The CDR3 protein is CASRPRSSYEQYF. The CDR3, as DNA: TGTGCCAGCAGACCGCGGAGCTCCTACGAGCAGTACTTC.

In this sample, this clonotype turned up many times. The chain joins TRBV5-1 to TRBJ2-7, with 10 positions matching TRBD1. Trimming cost V 3 bases and J 5 bases; bases outside gene matches: 5. CDR3 length equals 14 residues. The germline V gene has CDR1 SGHRS and CDR2 YFSETQ. CDR3 protein: CASSSGQGRHEQYF. CDR3 in DNA: TGCGCCAGCAGCTCGGGACAGGGGAGGCACGAGCAGTACTTC.

The V and J genes are TRBV27 and TRBJ2-5; 7 bases line up with TRBD2. This CDR3 comprises 14 residues. Germline CDR1 is MNHEY and CDR2 is SMNVEV (reference sequence). The J segment lost 5 bases and the V segment lost 4 bases, leaving 7 bases of the junction unmatched. The CDR3 here is CASSWAGVRETQYF. CDR3 bases: TGTGCCAGCAGTTGGGCGGGGGTTCGGGAGACCCAGTACTTC.

The J gene is TRBJ1-6, the V gene TRBV10-3; 10 positions match TRBD1. Germline assignment: CDR1 ENHRY and CDR2 SYGVKD. This CDR3 contains 16 residues. Germline trimming cut 7 bases from V and 10 bases from J; bases unmatched to any gene: 13. CDR3 nucleotide sequence: TGTGCCATCACCGCAAATAGGGACAGGGGCGCATCACCCCTCCACTTT. Encoded protein: CAITANRDRGASPLHF.

This clonotype was observed many times. The genes are TRBV10-3 and TRBJ1-5; 8 nucleotides agree with TRBD1. This CDR3 region has 14 residues. Germline loops: CDR1 ENHRY, CDR2 SYGVKD. The ends lost 6 bases at V and 4 bases at J; junction bases unmatched: 5. The CDR3 DNA is TGTGCCATCAGCGGACAGGGAGGGAATCAGCCCCAGCATTTT. As protein: CAISGQGGNQPQHF.

In this sample, this clonotype turned up many times. This sequence joins TRBV7-3 and TRBJ2-5; D might be TRBD1 (6 bases). The CDR3 has 15 amino acids. Germline lookup yields CDR1 SGHTA and CDR2 FQGTGA. Trimming pared 0 bases from V and 1 base from J, leaving 9 bases between. The CDR3 DNA reads as TGTGCCAGCAGCTTAACGGGACATACCCAAGAGACCCAGTACTTC. Translated, it gives CASSLTGHTQETQYF.

The table lists this clonotype with a few counts. J is TRBJ2-5 and V is TRBV9; D perhaps matches TRBD2 (5 bases). The CDR3 has 15 amino acids. With 0 bases removed from V and 2 bases from J, the gap between germline ends came to 11 bases. Looked up from germline, CDR1 is SGDLS and CDR2 is YYNGEE. CDR3 protein: CASSVEGRGQETQYF. The CDR3 nucleotides read TGTGCCAGCAGCGTAGAGGGCCGAGGGCAAGAGACCCAGTACTTC. The variable domain in full, with the rest retrieved from reference TRBV9 and TRBJ2-5, is DSGVTQTPKHLITATGQRVTLRCSPRSGDLSVYWYQQSLDQGLQFLIQYYNGEERAKGNILERFSAQQFPDLHSELNLSSLELGDSALYFCASSVEGRGQETQYFGPGTRLLVL.

This clonotype came up many times. The CDR3 nucleotides are TGTGCCAGCAGCAAAGACGGACAGGCCTCCTACAATGAGCAGTTCTTC. It specifies CASSKDGQASYNEQFF. This chain uses TRBV21-1 with TRBJ2-1; the D segment call TRBD1 is taken from the table without a DNA check. TRBV21-1 is deemed a pseudogene. The CDR3 sequence is 16 residues long.

The chain is built from TRBV18 and TRBJ2-1; D gene unclear. The CDR3 totals 12 residues. The germline V gene encodes CDR1 KGHSH and CDR2 LQKENI. V lost 3 bases to trimming and J lost 10 bases, with 10 bases between them. This chain's CDR3 is CASSPQTSEQFF. DNA of the CDR3: TGTGCCAGCTCACCTCAGACAAGCGAGCAGTTCTTC.

This clonotype was seen a few times. The chain links TRBV7-2 to TRBJ2-3; D is perhaps TRBD1 or TRBD2 (5 bases each). The CDR3 covers 16 residues. V was cut by 7 bases and J by 3 bases, with 20 bases left in between. Germline V lookup: CDR1 SGHTA, CDR2 FQGNSA. CDR3 nucleotides: TGTGCCAGCACCCCTGGGGGTGGGGTCATGACAGATACGCAGTATTTT. Translation gives CASTPGGGVMTDTQYF. Based on the CDR3 plus reference TRBV7-2 and TRBJ2-3, the full variable domain is GAGVSQSPSNKVTEKGKDVELRCDPISGHTALYWYRQSLGQGLEFLIYFQGNSAPDKSGLPSDRFSAERTGGSVSTLTIQRTQQEDSAVYLCASTPGGGVMTDTQYFGPGTRLTVL.